Listed below are T cell receptor beta chains from one sample, sequenced in a study of T-cell reconstitution after alpha-beta-depleted transplantation in children. From the PCR reads, TCRdb called clonotypes with MiXCR, one entry per CDR3 protein. The repertoire has approximately 47,000 distinct CDR3 sequences, 50% to 55% of them found once; the top ten carry roughly two fifths. The source was peripheral blood, collected before TCRalphabeta/CD19-depleted stem cell transplant. Every receptor here comes from a boy under two years old with SCID, due to receive a stem cell transplant. CDR3s include the opening cysteine and the closing phenylalanine or tryptophan. A D gene is named only where the DNA matches it firmly. Clone size is given for some rows only: seen once, a few or many times, or a class if the clone is expanded.

clone size	J gene	D gene	V gene	CDR3 DNA	CDR3 protein
NA	TRBJ2-1	TRBD1	TRBV5-1	TGCGCCAGCAGCTTAGTTCAGGGGGCCCGTTCCCTCTACAATGAGCAGTTCTTC	CASSLVQGARSLYNEQFF
few	TRBJ2-1	NA	TRBV4-2	TGTGCCAGCAGCCAGGTCCCAGGAGGGGGGGCCGGTAATGAGCAGTTCTTC	CASSQVPGGGAGNEQFF
NA	TRBJ1-1	NA	TRBV5-1	TGCGCCAGCAGCGGGGACGGGAACACTGAAGCTTTCTTT	CASSGDGNTEAFF
many	TRBJ2-7	TRBD1	TRBV12-3/TRBV12-4	TGTGCCACCTCCTTCCGAGACAGGGTTGACGAGCAGTACTTC	CATSFRDRVDEQYF
few	TRBJ1-1	TRBD1	TRBV7-9	TGTGCCAGCAGCTTCCTGACAGGGGGAAACACTGAAGCTTTCTTT	CASSFLTGGNTEAFF
few	TRBJ2-7	NA	TRBV5-1	TGCGCCAGCAAGGGGTCCAGCGGACCCCTCTACGAGCAGTACTTC	CASKGSSGPLYEQYF
few	TRBJ2-1	NA	TRBV7-6	TGTGCCAGCAGCTTAGGGAGGGGGGGCTCCTACAATGAGCAGTTCTTC	CASSLGRGGSYNEQFF
NA	TRBJ2-3	NA	TRBV15	TGTGCCACCAGCGCGGGACAGATGTTCACAGATACGCAGTATTTT	CATSAGQMFTDTQYF
NA	TRBJ1-5	TRBD1	TRBV12-5	TGTGCTAGTGCTGCAGAGGGGACAGGTGGAGAGCCCCAGCATTTT	CASAAEGTGGEPQHF
NA	TRBJ2-3	NA	TRBV6-4	TGTGCCAGCAGTGCCGCGTCCGGGGGCTCCACAGATACGCAGTATTTT	CASSAASGGSTDTQYF
NA	TRBJ2-3	NA	TRBV7-2	TGTGCCAGCAGCTCTAGGTGGGGGGCAGATACGCAGTATTTT	CASSSRWGADTQYF
NA	TRBJ2-1	TRBD2	TRBV4-2	TGTGCCAGCAGCCAAGATAGCGGGGGGGCCAATGAGCAGTTCTTC	CASSQDSGGANEQFF
many	TRBJ2-7	NA	TRBV7-6	TGTGCCAGCAGCCCCAATCGGTGGGACGAGCAGTACTTC	CASSPNRWDEQYF
NA	TRBJ2-1	TRBD1	TRBV7-9	TGTGCCAGCAGCTTGAGGGGGCGGAACTCCTACAATGAGCAGTTCTTC	CASSLRGRNSYNEQFF
NA	TRBJ2-5	NA	TRBV20-1	TGCAGTGCACCAAACCGCGGGAACCAAGAGACCCAGTACTTC	CSAPNRGNQETQYF
NA	TRBJ1-1	NA	TRBV12-3/TRBV12-4	TGTGCCAGCAGTCCCCGGGGCAGGGGTAACACTGAAGCTTTCTTT	CASSPRGRGNTEAFF
NA	TRBJ2-3	TRBD1	TRBV25-1	TGTGCCAGCAGTGAATATGGGGACAGGGGGCCCGATATGCAGTATTTT	CASSEYGDRGPDMQYF
NA	TRBJ2-3	TRBD1	TRBV5-1	TGCGCCAGCAGCCCTCGGACAGGAAGCACAGATACGCAGTATTTT	CASSPRTGSTDTQYF
many	TRBJ1-1	NA	TRBV7-8	TGTGCCAGCAGCCCCGCCATGGGGTTAGCTGAAGCTTTCTTT	CASSPAMGLAEAFF
few	TRBJ2-2	NA	TRBV10-3	TGTGCCATCAGTGGGGAAGCCAGCGGGGAGCTGTTTTTT	CAISGEASGELFF
NA	TRBJ2-3	TRBD2	TRBV20-1	TGCAGTGCTGCCCTCCCGTCACCGGGGGGGTTAGATACGCAGTATTTT	CSAALPSPGGLDTQYF
NA	TRBJ2-1	NA	TRBV6-5	TGTGCCAGCAGTTACCGGGACATCTCCTACAATGAGCAGTTCTTC	CASSYRDISYNEQFF
few	TRBJ2-3	TRBD1	TRBV11-2	TGTGCCAGCAACCTCCGGGACAGGGGGGGAGATACGCAGTATTTT	CASNLRDRGGDTQYF
NA	TRBJ2-1	TRBD1	TRBV5-1	TGCGCCAGCAACCGCTGGACAGGGACGGGGAATGAGCAGTTCTTC	CASNRWTGTGNEQFF
once	TRBJ2-1	NA	TRBV6-2/TRBV6-3	TGTGCCTCAAAAAGCGTGGGCACCGATGAGCAGTTCTTC	CASKSVGTDEQFF
many	TRBJ2-5	TRBD2	TRBV9	TGTGCCAGCAGCGTAGTTCGGGGGGGCGAAGAGACCCAGTACTTC	CASSVVRGGEETQYF
once	TRBJ1-1	NA	TRBV6-2/TRBV6-3	TGTGCCAGCAGTTTTTCACCGATTCACCCGAACACTGAAGCTTTCTTT	CASSFSPIHPNTEAFF
NA	TRBJ2-5	TRBD2	TRBV20-1	TGCAGTGCTAGCGGTTTCCAGCGGGGGGGCCTGGAGACCCAGTACTTC	CSASGFQRGGLETQYF
few	TRBJ2-5	NA	TRBV7-6	TGTGCCAGCAGCCTGTGGGCCAAAGAGACCCAGTACTTC	CASSLWAKETQYF
few	TRBJ2-5	TRBD1	TRBV5-1	TGCGCCAGCAGCGGGACAGGGGGCGAGACCCAGTACTTC	CASSGTGGETQYF
NA	TRBJ2-6	NA	TRBV7-2	TGTGCCAGCAGCTTTGAGAGCTCTGGGGCCAACGTCCTGACTTTC	CASSFESSGANVLTF
few	TRBJ1-5	TRBD1	TRBV7-6	TGTGCCAGCAGCGCGACAGGGGGGGATCAGCCCCAGCATTTT	CASSATGGDQPQHF
NA	TRBJ2-3	NA	TRBV6-5	TGTGCCAGCAGTTACGGGGTTAGCACAGATACGCAGTATTTT	CASSYGVSTDTQYF
many	TRBJ2-3	TRBD2	TRBV7-8	TGTGCCAGCAGCTCACCGGGAAGCGGGGGTCGCACAGATACGCAGTATTTT	CASSSPGSGGRTDTQYF
NA	TRBJ1-6	NA	TRBV7-8	TGTGCCAGCACCTCTGGTCAGGTGTATAATTCACCCCTCCACTTT	CASTSGQVYNSPLHF